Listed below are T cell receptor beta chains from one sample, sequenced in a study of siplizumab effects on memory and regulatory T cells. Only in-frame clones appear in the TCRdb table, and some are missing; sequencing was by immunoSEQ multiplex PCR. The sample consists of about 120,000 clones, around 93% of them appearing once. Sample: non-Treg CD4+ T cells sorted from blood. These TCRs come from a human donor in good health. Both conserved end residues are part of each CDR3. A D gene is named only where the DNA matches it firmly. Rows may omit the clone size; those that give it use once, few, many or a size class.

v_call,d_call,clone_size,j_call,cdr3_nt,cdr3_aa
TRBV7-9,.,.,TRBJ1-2,TGTGCCAGCAGCTTAAGGTCTCCTGGGGCATTTTACGGCTATGGCTACACCTTC,CASSLRSPGAFYGYGYTF
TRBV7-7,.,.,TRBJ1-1,TGTGCCAGCAGCTTTCGGGTTTTGGGGAACACTGAAGCTTTCTTT,CASSFRVLGNTEAFF
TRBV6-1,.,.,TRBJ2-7,TGTGCCAGCATTGGACCCGGGACACAGTCCTACGAGCAGTACTTC,CASIGPGTQSYEQYF
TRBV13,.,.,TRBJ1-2,TGTGCCAGCAGCTTATCGGACAAACGAGGGCACTATGGCTACACCTTC,CASSLSDKRGHYGYTF
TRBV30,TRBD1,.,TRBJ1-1,TGTGCCTGGGACAGGGGCACTGAAGCTTTCTTT,CAWDRGTEAFF
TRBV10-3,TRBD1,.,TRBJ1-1,TGTGCCATCAGTACGGGACAGGGGAACACTGAAGCTTTCTTT,CAISTGQGNTEAFF
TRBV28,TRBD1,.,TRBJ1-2,TGTGCCAGCAGTTCAGGGGGAAGCTACACCTTC,CASSSGGSYTF
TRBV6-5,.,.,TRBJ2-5,TGTGCCAGCAGTTACTCGGCGGGGGCAGCGGAGACCCAGTACTTC,CASSYSAGAAETQYF
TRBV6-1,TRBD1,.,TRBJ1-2,TGTGCCAGCAGTAACGGACAGGGTGGCTACACCTTC,CASSNGQGGYTF
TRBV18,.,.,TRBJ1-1,TGTGCCAGCTCACCAGTTCCGGGGACCATGAACACTGAAGCTTTCTTT,CASSPVPGTMNTEAFF
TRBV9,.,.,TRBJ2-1,TGTGCCAGCAGCCCTCCCCCGGGAGAGAATGAGCAGTTCTTC,CASSPPPGENEQFF
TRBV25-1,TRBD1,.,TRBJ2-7,TGTGCCAGCAGTGACCCGGGACAGGGGTGGTACGAGCAGTACTTC,CASSDPGQGWYEQYF
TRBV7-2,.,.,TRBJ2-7,TGTGCCAGCAGCTCCCAAGGGCCCTACGAGCAGTACTTC,CASSSQGPYEQYF
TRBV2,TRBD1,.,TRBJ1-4,TGTGCCAGCCAAACAGGGGGCCAAAATGAAAAACTGTTTTTT,CASQTGGQNEKLFF
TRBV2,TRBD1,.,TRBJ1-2,TGTGCCAGCAATGAACAGGGGGCGCGGTATGGCTACACCTTC,CASNEQGARYGYTF
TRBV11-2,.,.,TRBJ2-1,TGTGCCAGCAGCTTACTGTCGTCTGGGCCCAACTCCTACAATGAGCAGTTCTTC,CASSLLSSGPNSYNEQFF
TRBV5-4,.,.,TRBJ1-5,TGTGCCAGCAGCTTGGCCGGGGTTGGCCAGCCCCAGCATTTT,CASSLAGVGQPQHF
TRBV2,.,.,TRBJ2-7,TGTGCCAGCAGTGAAGTGGCCTTCAGCTCCTACGAGCAGTACTTC,CASSEVAFSSYEQYF
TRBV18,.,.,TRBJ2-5,TGTGCCAGCTCACCATCACGGGTGCTAGAGACCCAGTACTTC,CASSPSRVLETQYF
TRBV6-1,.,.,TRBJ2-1,TGTGCCAGCAGTCAAAATGAGCAGTTCTTC,CASSQNEQFF
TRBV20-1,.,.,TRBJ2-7,TGCAGTGCTAGAGATCTGCCCGAGCAGTACTTC,CSARDLPEQYF
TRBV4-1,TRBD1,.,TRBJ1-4,TGCGCCAGCAGCCAGAACTTAGGACAGGGAGAAAAACTGTTTTTT,CASSQNLGQGEKLFF
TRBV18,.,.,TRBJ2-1,TGTGCCAGCTCCACCCGAGATGAGCAGTTCTTC,CASSTRDEQFF
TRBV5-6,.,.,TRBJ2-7,TGTGCCAGCAGCTGGTCCTCAGGGAGTGAGCAGTACTTC,CASSWSSGSEQYF
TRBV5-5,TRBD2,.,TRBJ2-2,TGTGCCAGCAGCCATCGGGGACTAGCGGAGCTCACCGGGGAGCTGTTTTTT,CASSHRGLAELTGELFF
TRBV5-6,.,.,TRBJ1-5,TGTGCCAGCAGCCCGGGGCTGGCCCAGCATTTT,CASSPGLAQHF
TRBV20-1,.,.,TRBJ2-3,TGCAGTGCTAGCTTGACAGATACGCAGTATTTT,CSASLTDTQYF
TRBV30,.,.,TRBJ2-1,TGTGCCTGGAGTCCCATCTTGAATGAGCAGTTCTTC,CAWSPILNEQFF
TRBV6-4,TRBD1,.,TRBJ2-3,TGTGCCAGCAGTGACGGATTGGGGCAGGGGGTAGATACGCAGTATTTT,CASSDGLGQGVDTQYF
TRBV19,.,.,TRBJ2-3,TGTGCCACCGGACAGTCCCGCACAGATACGCAGTATTTT,CATGQSRTDTQYF
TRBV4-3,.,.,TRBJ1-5,TGCGCCAGCAGCCAAGATCATGGCAGGGGAATTCCATATTATCAGCCCCAGCATTTT,CASSQDHGRGIPYYQPQHF
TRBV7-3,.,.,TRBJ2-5,TGTGCCAGCAGCTTCAGTGGCCAAGAGACCCAGTACTTC,CASSFSGQETQYF
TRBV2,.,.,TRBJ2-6,TGTGCCAGCGGGAAGGGATCCTCTGGGGCCAACGTCCTGACTTTC,CASGKGSSGANVLTF
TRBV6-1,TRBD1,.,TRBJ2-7,TGTGCCAGCAGGGATGGGACAGGGGTTTACGAGCAGTACTTC,CASRDGTGVYEQYF
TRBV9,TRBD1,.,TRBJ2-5,TGTGCCAGCAGCGTAACACTTTTACAGGGGCTGAAAGAGACCCAGTACTTC,CASSVTLLQGLKETQYF
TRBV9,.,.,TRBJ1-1,TGTGCCAGCAGCACCATTCCAAGACAGCCAAAAATCCAAGGCACTGAAGCTTTCTTT,CASSTIPRQPKIQGTEAFF
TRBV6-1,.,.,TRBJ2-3,TGTGCCAGCAGTGTGCTTGTGGGGGCCACAGATACGCAGTATTTT,CASSVLVGATDTQYF
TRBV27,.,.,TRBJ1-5,TGTGCCAGCAGTTTCAGCAATCAGCCCCAGCATTTT,CASSFSNQPQHF
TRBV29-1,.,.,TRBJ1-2,TGCAGCGGGCGCGGGGGGGCCAAAGATGGCTACACCTTC,CSGRGGAKDGYTF
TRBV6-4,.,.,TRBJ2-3,TGTGCCAGCAGTGTCCGACTAGGGTTTGCCACAGATACGCAGTATTTT,CASSVRLGFATDTQYF
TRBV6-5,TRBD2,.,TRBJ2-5,TGTGCCAGCAGCGGGGGGTACCAAGAGACCCAGTACTTC,CASSGGYQETQYF
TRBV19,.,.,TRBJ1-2,TGTGCCAGTAGTATCGACAGGCGAGCTAACTATGGCTACACCTTC,CASSIDRRANYGYTF
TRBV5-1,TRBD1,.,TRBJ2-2,TGCGCCAGCAGCTTGGAGGGGGCTAACGGGGAGCTGTTTTTT,CASSLEGANGELFF
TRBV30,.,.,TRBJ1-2,TGTGCCTGGACTGGCTTGTATGACAGGCCTTCTAACTATGGCTACACCTTC,CAWTGLYDRPSNYGYTF
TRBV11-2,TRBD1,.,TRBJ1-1,TGTGCCAGCAGCTGGACAGGGGCGAACACTGAAGCTTTCTTT,CASSWTGANTEAFF
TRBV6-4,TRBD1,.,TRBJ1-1,TGTGCCAGCAGTGCTAACAGGGGCACTGAAGCTTTCTTT,CASSANRGTEAFF
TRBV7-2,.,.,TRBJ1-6,TGTGCCAGCAGCCCAAGCCAGGGGCAATCACCCCTCCACTTT,CASSPSQGQSPLHF
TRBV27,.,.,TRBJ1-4,TGTGCCAGCAGTTTCGAACGGCAGGGAACCAATGAAAAACTGTTTTTT,CASSFERQGTNEKLFF
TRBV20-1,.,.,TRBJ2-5,TGCAGTCAGGGGGAGGCGGGGACCCAGTACTTC,CSQGEAGTQYF
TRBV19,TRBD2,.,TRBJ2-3,TGTGCCAGTAGTATTAAGGTAGCGGGGGCGCACACAGATACGCAGTATTTT,CASSIKVAGAHTDTQYF
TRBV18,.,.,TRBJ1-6,TGTGCCAGCTCACCAAATGGGTTCGACTCCTATAATTCACCCCTCCACTTT,CASSPNGFDSYNSPLHF
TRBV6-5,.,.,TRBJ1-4,TGTGCCAGCAGTAGCCACAGGCTGAATTGGGAAAAACTGTTTTTT,CASSSHRLNWEKLFF
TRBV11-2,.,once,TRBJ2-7,TGTGCCAGCAGCGCCAGGAGGGGACCCCCATGGGAGCAGTACTTC,CASSARRGPPWEQYF
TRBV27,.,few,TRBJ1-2,TGTGCCAGCACCTCCGGGGAGGGGCTCAATGGCTACACCTTC,CASTSGEGLNGYTF
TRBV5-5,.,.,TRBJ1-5,TGTGCCAGCAGCCCTGGGCCGCCAAACGTCAATCAGCCCCAGCATTTT,CASSPGPPNVNQPQHF
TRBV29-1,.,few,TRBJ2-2,TGCAGCGTCAAGAACACCGGGGAGCTGTTTTTT,CSVKNTGELFF
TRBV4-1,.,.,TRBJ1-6,TGCGCCAGCAGCCATCCGGGACGGATTAATTCACCCCTCCACTTT,CASSHPGRINSPLHF
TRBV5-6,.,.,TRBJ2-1,TGTGCCAGCAGCCCAAGGGGCAGCTTCAATGAGCAGTTCTTC,CASSPRGSFNEQFF